This T cell receptor beta chain was captured in a study of CD8+ T cells in alopecia areata. cDNA reverse transcribed from extracted RNA served as the sequencing template. Produced via immunoSEQ multiplex PCR; TCRdb's table is partial and in-frame only. The sample holds more than 90,000 clones; roughly 55% are singletons and the top ten take 12%. The treatment was: oral pan-JAK inhibitor, 5-10 mg twice daily. Peripheral blood and lesional scalp punch biopsies came from alopecia areata patients. Deletions cut 2 bases from V and 5 bases from J, with 4 bases between. Looked up from germline, CDR1 is SGHTA and CDR2 is FQGNSA. The CDR3 length is 13 residues. General study results and limits: Having one nonresponder leaves uncertain how baseline CD8+ expansion relates to response. Across lesional scalp, and particularly alopecia totalis/universalis, clonality surpassed that of normal scalp. A great number of expanded lesional clones endured in scalp and blood during tofacitinib.

Points on this clone: What it binds is not known.

This chain connects TRBV7-2 to TRBJ1-6; D gene unclear. Sequencing was performed on CD8+ T cells sorted from blood, taken at week 24, from a patient treated with tofacitinib. This receptor was identified in a human donor with alopecia areata. This CDR3 is CASSLIDNSPLHF. CDR3 bases: TGTGCCAGCAGCTTAATAGATAATTCACCCCTCCACTTT.